Listed below are T cell receptor beta chains from one sample, sequenced in a study of T-cell reconstitution after alpha-beta-depleted transplantation in children. TCRdb used MiXCR to reprocess the PCR reads, holding one entry per CDR3 protein. The repertoire includes about 410,000 distinct CDR3 sequences, 20% of them detected once, and around 4% sits in the top ten. The sample was PBMCs from the stem cell graft donor, taken from the stem cell graft. The receptor set was obtained from a human donor who donated a stem cell graft to a child with acute myeloid leukemia. Both conserved end residues are part of each CDR3. A D gene is named only where the DNA matches it firmly. Not every row has a clone size; where given, it reads once, few, many or a size class.

J gene | V gene | clone size | D gene | CDR3 DNA | CDR3 protein
TRBJ2-3 | TRBV28 | - | TRBD2 | TGTGCCAGCAGTTTATGGGCGGGAGGCACAGATACGCAGTATTTT | CASSLWAGGTDTQYF
TRBJ1-2 | TRBV29-1 | many | - | TGCAGCGTTGAAGAGGGAGGGTTGGATGGCTACACCTTC | CSVEEGGLDGYTF
TRBJ1-1 | TRBV12-3/TRBV12-4 | - | - | TGTGCCAGCATCTCAAGGACAGTGAACACTGAAGCTTTCTTT | CASISRTVNTEAFF
TRBJ2-2 | TRBV5-8 | - | - | TGTGCCATCGGGCGCCGGGTGCTCGCCGGGGAGCTGTTTTTT | CAIGRRVLAGELFF
TRBJ2-5 | TRBV18 | - | - | TGTGCCAGCTCACCAGACAACCAAGAGACCCAGTACTTC | CASSPDNQETQYF
TRBJ1-1 | TRBV7-9 | many | - | TGTGCCAGCAGCTTAGGGGAGGGAATGGCTTTCTTT | CASSLGEGMAFF
TRBJ2-7 | TRBV7-2 | - | TRBD1 | TGTGCCAGCAGCCCCCCCGGACAGGGTTCCTTCTCCTACGAGCAGTACTTC | CASSPPGQGSFSYEQYF
TRBJ2-3 | TRBV28 | once | - | TGTGCCACCCTTACCATCCAGTTTAACTCAGATACGCAGTATTTT | CATLTIQFNSDTQYF
TRBJ2-2 | TRBV11-3 | - | - | TGTGCCAGCAGCCCTACCCGGATAGCCCAGAACACCGGGGAGCTGTTTTTT | CASSPTRIAQNTGELFF
TRBJ2-1 | TRBV11-2 | - | TRBD1 | TGTGCCAGCAGCTACGAAAGGGGACAGGGGAACAATGAGCAGTTCTTC | CASSYERGQGNNEQFF
TRBJ2-2 | TRBV7-3 | - | - | TGTGCCAGTCGGGGGCCAGGCGGCGGGGAGCTGTTTTTT | CASRGPGGGELFF
TRBJ2-1 | TRBV28 | - | - | TGTGCCAGCAGTCCCCTCGGGACGGGTGGGAGGTGGTACAATGAGCAGTTCTTC | CASSPLGTGGRWYNEQFF
TRBJ2-7 | TRBV12-3/TRBV12-4 | - | - | TGTGCCAGCAGTTTCGGTCAGACACCCCCTGTGCAGTACTTC | CASSFGQTPPVQYF
TRBJ1-2 | TRBV6-5 | - | TRBD1 | TGTGCCAGCAGTTACTCGTTGACAGGGGAGGGCTACACCTTC | CASSYSLTGEGYTF
TRBJ2-5 | TRBV7-9 | - | TRBD1 | TGTGCCAGCAGCTCCCCGGGACAGGGGGCAGAGACCCAGTACTTC | CASSSPGQGAETQYF
TRBJ2-7 | TRBV20-1 | - | - | TGCAGTGCTAGAGCGGCAGGGGGGTTCTACGAGCAGTACTTC | CSARAAGGFYEQYF
TRBJ1-6 | TRBV20-1 | many | TRBD1 | TGCAGTGCCCCCAGGACAGGGGAGAGACCCCTCCACTTT | CSAPRTGERPLHF
TRBJ2-7 | TRBV7-9 | few | TRBD1 | TGTGCCAGCAGCCGAGGACAGGGGGCAGATGAGCAGTACTTC | CASSRGQGADEQYF
TRBJ2-5 | TRBV27 | few | TRBD2 | TGTGCCAGCAGTTTATCGATAAGGACTAGTGTGGAGACCCAGTACTTC | CASSLSIRTSVETQYF
TRBJ2-7 | TRBV7-6 | - | - | TGTGCCAGCAGCTCGACGACAGCTTCCTACGAGCAGTACTTC | CASSSTTASYEQYF
TRBJ2-3 | TRBV28 | - | TRBD2 | TGTGCCAGCAAGGCCCCTAGCGGGAACACAGATACGCAGTATTTT | CASKAPSGNTDTQYF
TRBJ2-3 | TRBV5-1 | - | TRBD2 | TGCGCCAGCAGCTTGGTGGTCTTCACTAGCGGGACGGGCACAGATACGCAGTATTTT | CASSLVVFTSGTGTDTQYF
TRBJ1-1 | TRBV12-3/TRBV12-4 | - | TRBD1 | TGTGCCAGCAGTTTCGGCAGGGGGCCAACTGAAGCTTTCTTT | CASSFGRGPTEAFF
TRBJ1-1 | TRBV6-5 | many | - | TGTGCCAGCAGTTTAGGACAGACTGAAGCTTTCTTT | CASSLGQTEAFF
TRBJ2-7 | TRBV4-3 | - | - | TGCGCCAGCAGCCAAGGAATCTTCAGCTCCTACGAGCAGTACTTC | CASSQGIFSSYEQYF
TRBJ2-7 | TRBV6-5 | many | TRBD2 | TGTGCCAGCAGTTACACCGGACTAGCGGGAGGCAGCTCCTACGAGCAGTACTTC | CASSYTGLAGGSSYEQYF
TRBJ2-7 | TRBV20-1 | - | - | TGCAGTGTCCAGACTTCCTACGAGCAGTACTTC | CSVQTSYEQYF
TRBJ2-7 | TRBV11-2 | many | TRBD2 | TGTGCCAGCAGCCTGACCGCGGGGGGGCCCGCTCACTACGAGCAGTACTTC | CASSLTAGGPAHYEQYF
TRBJ1-4 | TRBV6-5 | many | - | TGTGCCAGCAGTTTAAGGGGCGCGGGAGAAAAACTGTTTTTT | CASSLRGAGEKLFF
TRBJ2-2 | TRBV27 | few | TRBD2 | TGTGCCAGCAGATCCGGGACTAGCATTCCCGGGGAGCTGTTTTTT | CASRSGTSIPGELFF
TRBJ2-1 | TRBV3-1 | few | TRBD2 | TGTGCCAGCAGCGCTTTAGCGGGAGGATTCTCCTACAATGAGCAGTTCTTC | CASSALAGGFSYNEQFF
TRBJ2-1 | TRBV13 | - | - | TGTGCCAGCAGCGCCGGGGTCCTCAGCTACTTCAGCTCCTACAATGAGCAGTTCTTC | CASSAGVLSYFSSYNEQFF
TRBJ2-1 | TRBV10-3 | few | TRBD2 | TGTGCCATCAGTGAGTCCGGCGGGAGTTCCTACAATGAGCAGTTCTTC | CAISESGGSSYNEQFF
TRBJ1-4 | TRBV29-1 | many | - | TGCAGCGTAGCTACAGGTGCAACTAATGAAAAACTGTTTTTT | CSVATGATNEKLFF
TRBJ2-3 | TRBV3-1 | few | - | TGTGCCAGCAGCCGGGGAGTATCGGGCACAGATACGCAGTATTTT | CASSRGVSGTDTQYF
TRBJ2-7 | TRBV5-1 | few | TRBD1 | TGCGCCAGCAGCTCCAACACGGGACAGGGGGAGCAGTACTTC | CASSSNTGQGEQYF
TRBJ2-1 | TRBV6-4 | few | - | TGTGCCAGCAGTGACCCGCGGAGGGGTGGTGAGCAGTTCTTC | CASSDPRRGGEQFF
TRBJ2-1 | TRBV3-1 | - | TRBD2 | TGTGCCTTCATTTTTGAAGCGGGAGGGACCTTTCTTCCTTCCAATGAGCAGTTCTTC | CAFIFEAGGTFLPSNEQFF
TRBJ2-5 | TRBV7-2 | - | TRBD1 | TGTGCCAGCAGCTTATTCGGACAGGGCGAACAAGAGACCCAGTACTTC | CASSLFGQGEQETQYF
TRBJ1-2 | TRBV5-1 | - | - | TGCGCCAGCAGCTTGGAAAGAGAGAACTATGGCTACACCTTC | CASSLERENYGYTF
TRBJ1-1 | TRBV28 | - | - | TGTGCCAGCAGAAGCCCCCAGGGAGGGAACACTGAAGCTTTCTTT | CASRSPQGGNTEAFF
TRBJ2-2 | TRBV10-3 | few | - | TGTGCCATCAGTGAAGTAGATAACACCGGGGAGCTGTTTTTT | CAISEVDNTGELFF
TRBJ2-1 | TRBV12-3/TRBV12-4 | - | TRBD2 | TGTGCCAGCAGTTGGTCTAGCGGGGCCTACAATGAGCAGTTCTTC | CASSWSSGAYNEQFF
TRBJ1-1 | TRBV20-1 | few | TRBD1 | TGCAGTGCTAAGGGGGACAGGGATTTCACTGAAGCTTTCTTT | CSAKGDRDFTEAFF
TRBJ2-3 | TRBV29-1 | few | - | TGCAGCGTTTGTCGTGGGCAGGGGAGAGATTCTAGCACAGATACGCAGTATTTT | CSVCRGQGRDSSTDTQYF